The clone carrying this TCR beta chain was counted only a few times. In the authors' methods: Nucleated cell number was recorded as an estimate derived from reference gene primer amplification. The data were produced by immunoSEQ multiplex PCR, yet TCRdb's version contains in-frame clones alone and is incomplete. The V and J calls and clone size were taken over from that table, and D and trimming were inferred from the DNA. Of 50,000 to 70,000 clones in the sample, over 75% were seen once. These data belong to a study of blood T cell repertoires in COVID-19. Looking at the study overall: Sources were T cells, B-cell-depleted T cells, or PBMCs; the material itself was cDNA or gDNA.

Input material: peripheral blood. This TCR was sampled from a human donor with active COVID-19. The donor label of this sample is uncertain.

CDR3 DNA sequence: TGCAGCGTCGACAGGGGCGAGGGCACTGAAGCTTTCTTT. Protein sequence: CSVDRGEGTEAFF. The chain links TRBV29-1 to TRBJ1-1, with 8 bases matching TRBD1. This CDR3 region has 13 residues. Per germline, CDR1 SQVTM and CDR2 ANQGSEA. J gave up 4 bases and V 6 bases, and 7 bases lay outside the gene matches.